These T cell receptor beta chains were read from a single sample in a study of cytomegalovirus exposure and HLA in healthy donors. Repertoires were generated with immunoSEQ multiplex PCR, while TCRdb's copy carries only in-frame clones and drops some. Of 100,000 to 150,000 clones in the sample, under 80% were seen once. Sequences were obtained from PBMCs. These receptor sequences come from a man aged 55 to 70 in good health and CMV-seropositive. The CDR3 runs from the conserved cysteine through the conserved F or W. A D gene is named only where the DNA matches it firmly. Some rows mark clone size as missing; the rest say once, few, many or name a class of expanded clone.

CDR3 length	V gene	J gene	clone size	D gene	CDR3 DNA	CDR3 protein
15	TRBV25-1	TRBJ2-7	few	NA	TGTGCCAGCAGTGAGATTCTCGGCAGGACATACGAGCAGTACTTC	CASSEILGRTYEQYF
14	TRBV5-1	TRBJ2-5	few	TRBD1	TGCGCCAGCAGCTCGCGACAGGGATACGAGACCCAGTACTTC	CASSSRQGYETQYF
13	TRBV6-1	TRBJ2-5	NA	TRBD1	TGTGCCAGCAGCGCACAGGGGCGGGAGACCCAGTACTTC	CASSAQGRETQYF
15	TRBV2	TRBJ2-7	once	TRBD2	TGTGCCAGCAGAGTGGGACTAGCGGTTACCTACGAGCAGTACTTC	CASRVGLAVTYEQYF
17	TRBV29-1	TRBJ2-7	NA	NA	TGCAGCGTTGAAGATCAGGGCAGGGAAAAACAAGGCTACGAGCAGTACTTC	CSVEDQGREKQGYEQYF
15	TRBV2	TRBJ2-7	once	NA	TGTGCCAGCAGAACTACTAGACCTCGTCACTACGAGCAGTACTTC	CASRTTRPRHYEQYF
14	TRBV28	TRBJ2-5	few	TRBD2	TGTGCCAGCAGCTTAGCGGGTGTACAGGAGACCCAGTACTTC	CASSLAGVQETQYF
16	TRBV5-4	TRBJ2-7	NA	NA	TGTGCCAGCAGCTTGGGAGGCGCAGGGGCGCCTGGGGAGCAGTACTTC	CASSLGGAGAPGEQYF
15	TRBV9	TRBJ1-1	NA	TRBD1	TGTGCCAGCAGCGTAGCTCAGGGGGCGTTCACTGAAGCTTTCTTT	CASSVAQGAFTEAFF
13	TRBV29-1	TRBJ1-1	once	NA	TGCAGCGTTGAACTGCAGTTGAACACTGAAGCTTTCTTT	CSVELQLNTEAFF
14	TRBV6-1	TRBJ1-2	NA	NA	TGTGCCAGCAGTGAAGCTCAAAGGGGGTATGGCTACACCTTC	CASSEAQRGYGYTF
14	TRBV9	TRBJ2-3	few	NA	TGTGCCAGCAGCGTCATAGCGACCACAGATACGCAGTATTTT	CASSVIATTDTQYF
16	TRBV27	TRBJ1-1	NA	TRBD1	TGTGCCAGCAGTTTAACACAGGGGGCGGTGAACACTGAAGCTTTCTTT	CASSLTQGAVNTEAFF
15	TRBV6-1	TRBJ2-2	NA	NA	TGTGCCAGCAGTGAAATCGCGGTTTCGACCGGGGAGCTGTTTTTT	CASSEIAVSTGELFF
15	TRBV30	TRBJ1-2	NA	NA	TGTGCCTGGAGTGTCCGCCAGGGGATGGGATATGGCTACACCTTC	CAWSVRQGMGYGYTF
14	TRBV7-9	TRBJ2-3	NA	NA	TGTGCCAGCAGCGCCACCAGGCCCGAAGATGCGCAGTATTTT	CASSATRPEDAQYF
15	TRBV5-1	TRBJ1-4	few	TRBD1	TGCGCCAGCAGCGGAGGGACAGACAATAATGAAAAACTGTTTTTT	CASSGGTDNNEKLFF
15	TRBV7-8	TRBJ2-2	NA	NA	TGTGCCAGCAGCTTAGACAGGGTGGGCACCGGGGAGCTGTTTTTT	CASSLDRVGTGELFF
13	TRBV6-1	TRBJ2-2	NA	NA	TGTGCCAGCATGGAAGGTCTAGTCGGGGAGCTGTTTTTT	CASMEGLVGELFF
15	TRBV5-6	TRBJ2-1	once	TRBD1	TGTGCCAGCAGCTTGGGTGGCAGGGGGCCGAATGAGCAGTTCTTC	CASSLGGRGPNEQFF
13	TRBV27	TRBJ2-7	NA	NA	TGTGCCAGCAGTTTAGGCGGGAACAGAGAGCAGTACTTC	CASSLGGNREQYF
20	TRBV5-4	TRBJ2-1	NA	TRBD2	TGTGCCAGCAGCCTACCGGGACTAGCGGGAGCCGGGAGCTCCTACAATGAGCAGTTCTTC	CASSLPGLAGAGSSYNEQFF
14	TRBV4-1	TRBJ2-7	NA	TRBD1	TGCGCCAGCAGCCGTTTCGGGACAGACTACGAGCAGTACTTC	CASSRFGTDYEQYF
15	TRBV27	TRBJ1-6	NA	TRBD1	TGTGCCAGCAGCCGTACCGCAGGGGGTGCTCGGTCCCTCCACTTT	CASSRTAGGARSLHF
14	TRBV7-9	TRBJ1-4	NA	NA	TGTGCCAGCAGCAAAGAGGAGGTTAATGAAAAACTGTTTTTT	CASSKEEVNEKLFF
16	TRBV5-1	TRBJ1-1	NA	NA	TGCGCCAGTAAGTGGGCAGGGCGGAAGGCGGGGACTGAAGCTTTCTTT	CASKWAGRKAGTEAFF
15	TRBV29-1	TRBJ2-1	once	NA	TGCAGCGTTGAAGAAGGCCAGGGGCCCCACAATGAGCAGTTCTTC	CSVEEGQGPHNEQFF
15	TRBV19	TRBJ2-1	NA	NA	TGTGCCAGTAGTACGGGCAGGGGCACCCCGGGTGAGCAGTTCTTC	CASSTGRGTPGEQFF
15	TRBV11-2	TRBJ2-5	NA	TRBD2	TGTGCCAGCAGCTTAGGCCTAGCGGTCCAAGAGACCCAGTACTTC	CASSLGLAVQETQYF
13	TRBV7-3	TRBJ2-7	NA	NA	TGTGCCAGCAGCTTGTCACAGGGCAACGAGCAGTACTTC	CASSLSQGNEQYF
15	TRBV11-2	TRBJ2-7	NA	NA	TGTGCCAGCGGGGGGACGGGCAGCCGCTCCTACGAGCAGTACTTC	CASGGTGSRSYEQYF
16	TRBV2	TRBJ2-1	NA	NA	TGTGCCAGCACAGGTAGGGGCCCTCCTTACTACAATGAGCAGTTCTTC	CASTGRGPPYYNEQFF
14	TRBV2	TRBJ2-5	NA	NA	TGTGCCAGCAGTACGTTTGGCGACAAAGAGACCCAGTACTTC	CASSTFGDKETQYF
15	TRBV19	TRBJ1-6	NA	TRBD1	TGTGCCAGTAGGCCCACCGGGACAGGGGCGCCACCCCTCCACTTT	CASRPTGTGAPPLHF
15	TRBV5-4	TRBJ2-5	once	NA	TGTGCCAGCAGCTTTGGAGGGACTGTCCAAGAGACCCAGTACTTC	CASSFGGTVQETQYF
14	TRBV6-1	TRBJ1-5	NA	NA	TGTGCCAGCAGTGGTCAGGGTCTCAATCAGCCCCAGCATTTT	CASSGQGLNQPQHF
11	TRBV27	TRBJ1-2	few	NA	TGTGCCAGCAGCTTCGGTAGCGGCTACACCTTC	CASSFGSGYTF
16	TRBV19	TRBJ1-5	few	NA	TGTGCCAGTAGTATCTTGTTCCGGGGAGCCGATCAGCCCCAGCATTTT	CASSILFRGADQPQHF
13	TRBV10-3	TRBJ1-2	NA	NA	TGTGCCATCAGTGAGTCGAAGGGGGATGGCTACACCTTC	CAISESKGDGYTF
14	TRBV14	TRBJ1-3	NA	NA	TGTGCCAGCAGCGCGCGACTTTCTGGAAACACCATATATTTT	CASSARLSGNTIYF
13	TRBV5-1	TRBJ1-2	few	NA	TGCGCCAGCAGCTTGGCCTTAGACTATGGCTACACCTTC	CASSLALDYGYTF
14	TRBV29-1	TRBJ2-7	few	TRBD2	TGCAGCGTTGAAGTACTAGCGGCCTCCTACGAGCAGTACTTC	CSVEVLAASYEQYF
12	TRBV19	TRBJ2-7	NA	NA	TGTGCCAGTAGTTCCTCCCTGGGGGCGCAGTACTTC	CASSSSLGAQYF
17	TRBV4-1	TRBJ2-5	NA	TRBD2	TGCGCCAGCAGCCCTAAAGCACTAGCGGGGGCCGGGGAGACCCAGTACTTC	CASSPKALAGAGETQYF
16	TRBV5-1	TRBJ1-1	once	NA	TGCGCCAGCAGCTTGAGCCCTGGGGCCACAAACACTGAAGCTTTCTTT	CASSLSPGATNTEAFF
18	TRBV5-1	TRBJ2-2	NA	TRBD1	TGCGCCAGCAGCTTTTCCGCTCCCGGACAGGGGGCATTCGGGGAGCTGTTTTTT	CASSFSAPGQGAFGELFF
18	TRBV5-1	TRBJ2-1	NA	TRBD2	TGCGCCAGCAGCAGTACAACTAGCGGGGGGGGAGGCGCCAATGAGCAGTTCTTC	CASSSTTSGGGGANEQFF